These 22 T cell receptor beta chains share one sample of origin, sequenced in a study of blood T cell repertoires in COVID-19. Using immunoSEQ multiplex PCR, the repertoire was profiled, and TCRdb retains in-frame clones only, with some absent. The repertoire holds 60,000 to 85,000 clones, with over 75% as singletons. Specimen: peripheral blood. These TCRs come from a man aged 40-49 years with COVID-19, enrolled during active disease.

The chain couples TRBV11-2 to TRBJ2-1; a possible D gene is TRBD1 (7 bases). In germline, CDR1 is SGHAT, CDR2 FQNNGV. Trimming took 4 bases from V and 2 from J, leaving 12 bases between them. The CDR3 is 15 amino acids. CDR3 DNA sequence: TGTGCCAGCAGCTCCCAGGGGGGCGCCTACAATGAGCAGTTCTTC. Encoded protein: CASSSQGGAYNEQFF. The complete variable domain, with remaining parts taken from reference TRBV11-2 and TRBJ2-1, reads EAGVAQSPRYKIIEKRQSVAFWCNPISGHATLYWYQQILGQGPKLLIQFQNNGVVDDSQLPKDRFSAERLKGVDSTLKIQPAKLEDSAVYLCASSSQGGAYNEQFFGPGTRLTVL.

V gene TRBV7-3 combines with J gene TRBJ2-2, with a possible D match to TRBD2 (6 bases). The CDR3 extends over 15 amino acids. Germline loops: CDR1 SGHTA, CDR2 FQGTGA. Deletions cut 1 base from V and 3 bases from J, with 9 bases between. The CDR3 loop reads CASSLSREYTGELFF. The CDR3 DNA reads as TGTGCCAGCAGCTTAAGCCGGGAGTACACCGGGGAGCTGTTTTTT. Looking up the rest from reference TRBV7-3 and TRBJ2-2 gives the full variable domain: GAGVSQTPSNKVTEKGKYVELRCDPISGHTALYWYRQSLGQGPEFLIYFQGTGAADDSGLPNDRFFAVRPEGSVSTLKIQRTERGDSAVYLCASSLSREYTGELFFGEGSRLTVL.

The J gene is TRBJ2-6, the V gene TRBV30; 7 bases fit TRBD1. The CDR3 sequence is 15 residues long. V was pared by 4 bases and J by 4 bases, with 7 bases of the junction left unmatched. CDR1 and CDR2 (germline): GTSNPN, SVGIG (reference sequence). CDR3 nucleotides: TGTGCCTGGACTAGACAGGGTAGCGGGGCCAACGTCCTGACTTTC. Amino acid sequence: CAWTRQGSGANVLTF.

V is TRBV27 and J is TRBJ1-1, with unresolved D. This CDR3 has 14 residues. Trimming took off 6 bases at V and 1 base at J, with 12 bases between the two ends. Germline CDR1 and CDR2: MNHEY and SMNVEV (reference sequence). CDR3 sequence reads: CASSAHEANTEAFF. The DNA of the CDR3 is TGTGCCAGCAGCGCTCACGAGGCGAACACTGAAGCTTTCTTT.

The rearrangement links TRBV3-1 (or the pseudogene TRBV3-2) to TRBJ2-1; TRBD2 matches at 8 bases. Losses at the gene ends were 0 bases for V and 14 bases for J; bases not matched to a gene: 12. Germline lookup yields CDR1 LGHDT and CDR2 YNNKEL (reference sequence). CDR3 length: 15 amino acids. CDR3 in DNA: TGTGCCAGCAGCCAAGAACCTTCAGCGGGGGCCCCCGAGTTCTTC. Amino acids: CASSQEPSAGAPEFF.

This clone has a single count. Here the CDR3 DNA reads TGTGCCAGCAGTCAGTTTCAGGGAGAGACCCAGTACTTC. Its translation is CASSQFQGETQYF. This rearrangement joins TRBV5-5 to TRBJ2-5; a possible D gene is TRBD1 (5 bases). Trimming took 5 bases from V and 4 from J, leaving 12 bases between them. The germline V gene has CDR1 SGHKS and CDR2 YYEKEE (reference sequence). The CDR3 extends over 13 amino acids.

This clone was seen a single time. The chain has TRBV5-6 and TRBJ1-4; D is possibly TRBD1 (6 bases). The CDR3 loop spans 15 amino acids. Trimming took 1 base from V and 5 from J, leaving 12 bases between them. The germline V gene has CDR1 SGHDT and CDR2 YYEEEE. CDR3 DNA: TGTGCCAGCAGCTTGACAGGGAGGGAAAATGAAAAACTGTTTTTT. Translation: CASSLTGRENEKLFF.

The V call is TRBV10-2, the J call TRBJ1-3; 8 nucleotides agree with TRBD1. Germline V lookup: CDR1 WSHSY, CDR2 SAAADI. The V segment lost 5 bases and the J segment 4 bases; nucleotides outside the gene matches: 7. The CDR3 runs to 15 residues. The chain's CDR3 is CASSKDRARGNTIYF. The CDR3 bases are TGCGCCAGCAGTAAGGACAGGGCGAGGGGAAACACCATATATTTT.

The V call is TRBV11-2, the J call TRBJ1-5; unclear D gene. CDR3 length equals 13 residues. V lost 0 bases to trimming and J lost 6 bases, with 6 bases between them. Germline-derived CDR1 and CDR2 are SGHAT and FQNNGV. The CDR3 protein is CASSLDVVQPQHF. CDR3 bases: TGTGCCAGCAGCTTAGATGTAGTTCAGCCCCAGCATTTT.

This clone appeared a single time. The chain links TRBV12-3 or TRBV12-4 to TRBJ2-1; tentative D call: TRBD2 (6 bases). Deletions cut 8 bases from V and 10 bases from J, with 15 bases between. There are 12 residues in the CDR3. The CDR3 reads CASGTLGGEQFF. For the CDR3, the DNA is TGTGCCAGCGGCACCCTCGGGGGAGAGCAGTTCTTC.

The J gene is TRBJ2-1, the V gene TRBV11-2; 7 bases fit TRBD1. Germline assignment: CDR1 SGHAT and CDR2 FQNNGV. V lost 4 bases and J lost 6; bases outside the gene matches: 9. The CDR3 extends over 15 amino acids. CDR3 protein: CASSSRDRVVNEQFF. CDR3 DNA sequence: TGTGCCAGCAGCTCGCGTGACAGGGTCGTCAATGAGCAGTTCTTC.

The chain recombines TRBV12-3 or TRBV12-4 with TRBJ2-7; 7 bases are shared with TRBD1. V lost 5 bases, J lost 6 bases, and 4 bases stayed unmatched. The CDR3 runs to 12 residues. CDR3 protein: CASSPRTGEQYF. The DNA for the CDR3 is TGTGCCAGCAGTCCCCGGACAGGCGAGCAGTACTTC.

The sample holds one count of this clone. This chain connects TRBV5-5 to TRBJ1-3; D not certain. CDR3 length equals 15 residues. Trimming cost V 0 bases and J 0 bases, with 7 bases left between them. The germline gives CDR1 SGHKS, CDR2 YYEKEE (reference sequence). CDR3 nucleotides: TGTGCCAGCAGCTTGGGTCAAGCCTCTGGAAACACCATATATTTT. It specifies CASSLGQASGNTIYF.

The chain has TRBV5-4 and TRBJ2-5; 12 bases are shared with TRBD2. J lost 5 bases, V lost 0 bases, and 5 bases had no gene match. The CDR3 has 16 amino acids. Germline lookup yields CDR1 SGHNT and CDR2 YYREEE (reference sequence). The CDR3 sequence: CASSLASGGGRETQYF. Written as DNA, the CDR3 is TGTGCCAGCAGCTTGGCTAGCGGGGGGGGTAGGGAGACCCAGTACTTC.

The chain carries TRBV9 and TRBJ2-7; D is unresolved. V lost 4 bases and J lost 6, with 17 bases in between. Per germline, CDR1 SGDLS and CDR2 YYNGEE. CDR3 size: 14 residues. This CDR3 reads CASSFRPGEGEQYF. In DNA form, the CDR3 reads TGTGCCAGCAGCTTTCGTCCAGGTGAAGGCGAGCAGTACTTC.

This chain joins TRBV3-1 (or the pseudogene TRBV3-2) and TRBJ2-1; 7 bases fit TRBD2. In germline, CDR1 is LGHDT, CDR2 YNNKEL (reference sequence). The CDR3 length is 13 residues. V dropped 4 bases and J dropped 8; count of bases not matched to a gene: 5. The DNA of the CDR3 is TGTGCCAGCAGCCTTCTTCGGGGGGATGAGCAGTTCTTC. Its translation is CASSLLRGDEQFF.

The chain has TRBV19 and TRBJ1-1; possible D gene TRBD1, 5 bases. Trimming cost V 0 bases and J 11 bases, with 16 bases left between them. This CDR3 is built from 14 residues. CDR1 LNHDA and CDR2 SQIVND come from the germline V gene (reference sequence). The CDR3 spells CASSIDFEAGRAFF. The DNA for the CDR3 is TGTGCCAGTAGTATAGATTTCGAGGCAGGGCGTGCTTTCTTT.

This clone was counted once. The chain links TRBV10-1 to TRBJ2-7; 8 nucleotides line up with TRBD1. The V gene's germline CDR1 is WNHNN and CDR2 SYGVQD (reference sequence). Trimming took 2 bases from V and 2 from J; bases not matched to a gene: 5. CDR3 size: 15 residues. The CDR3 spells CASSEGQGLTYEQYF. The DNA for the CDR3 is TGCGCCAGCAGTGAGGGACAGGGCCTTACCTACGAGCAGTACTTC.

V and J are TRBV28 and TRBJ1-5; D possibly corresponds to TRBD1 (5 bases). Trimming took 5 bases from V and 4 from J, leaving 12 bases between them. The CDR3 is 14 amino acids. Germline V gene lookup returns CDR1 MDHEN and CDR2 SYDVKM. CDR3 sequence reads: CASSLGQANQPQHF. The CDR3 nucleotides are TGTGCCAGCAGTCTCGGACAAGCGAATCAGCCCCAGCATTTT.

The chain links TRBV5-4 to TRBJ1-2; TRBD1 aligns across 12 bases. The CDR3 extends over 15 amino acids. J lost 5 bases, V lost 1 base, and 3 bases had no gene match. Germline values: CDR1 SGHNT, CDR2 YYREEE (reference sequence). CDR3 in amino acids: CASSLWGQGAYGYTF. DNA for the CDR3: TGTGCCAGCAGCTTGTGGGGACAGGGGGCGTATGGCTACACCTTC.

The chain is built from TRBV2 and TRBJ2-3; 10 bases fit TRBD2. There are 14 residues in the CDR3. CDR1 is SNHLY, CDR2 FYNNEI, per germline. V gave up 11 bases and J gave up 6 bases; unmatched junction bases: 11. CDR3 sequence (DNA): TGTGCCGGGAACCCGGGACTAGCGATTGATACGCAGTATTTT. Translation: CAGNPGLAIDTQYF.

The chain links TRBV6-2 or TRBV6-3 to TRBJ1-2, with D perhaps matching TRBD1 (5 bases). V lost 1 base and J 8 bases, leaving 23 bases between the germline ends. CDR1 is MNHEY and CDR2 is SVGEGT in the germline V gene. This CDR3 has 17 residues. The CDR3 nucleotides are TGTGCCAGCAGTTACTATCCCGGGCCGGGGGGAACCGGAGGCTACACCTTC. Translating it yields CASSYYPGPGGTGGYTF.